This T cell receptor beta chain originates from a study of vaccination and CD4 T cells after COVID-19. Across the study: Stimulation of the cells used overlapping spike peptide pools from SARS-CoV-2 and from the common cold coronaviruses HCoV-NL63, HCoV-OC43 and HCoV-229E.

The Oncomine TCR Beta short-read assay was what sequenced the DNA obtained from cultured CD4+ T cells. TCRdb fed the PCR reads into MiXCR, producing one record per CDR3 protein. The sample carries about 27,000 distinct CDR3 sequences, roughly 60% recorded once. The CDR3 covers 12 residues. Germline V lookup: CDR1 DFQATT, CDR2 SNEGSKA (reference sequence). In the case of this clonotype: Antigen specificity is unknown.

Treatment here: roughly 10-day PBMC culture with coronavirus spike peptide pools or control peptides (ViraFEST assay). Under the ViraFEST approach, antigen-specific T cells were expanded with peptide pools and TCRs subsequently sequenced. The study's findings and limits: There was no significant change from approximately 21 to 38 median reactive clonotypes. Researchers report that 304 of 307 vaccine-specific clones in convalescent patients proved spike mono-reactive.

This receptor was obtained from a human donor who received a COVID-19 vaccine. V is TRBV20-1 and J is TRBJ1-1; TRBD1 might be the D (6 bases). Material: CD4+ T cells from blood, cultured in vitro, obtained after SARS-CoV-2 vaccination. CDR3 region: CREQGKNTEAFF. The CDR3 coding sequence is TGCAGAGAACAGGGAAAGAACACTGAAGCTTTCTTT.